This TCR beta chain stems from a study of CD8+CD57+ T cells in acquired aplastic anemia. Study-wide background: DNA per sorted CD4+ or CD8+ sample ranged roughly 0.18 to 30 ug, averaging approximately 3.3 ug.

Template material for TCR beta VDJ and CDR3 profiling consisted of genomic DNA. MiXCR was run by TCRdb on the reads, yielding one entry per CDR3 protein. The data show about 110,000 distinct CDR3 sequences, with less than 65% seen just once and approximately 32% held by the top ten. The length of the CDR3 is 12 residues. The V gene's germline CDR1 is DFQATT and CDR2 SNEGSKA (reference sequence). With respect to this clonotype: The junction differs from germline at one of its ends, possibly a read error.

The source is a human donor in good health, serving as a control. The sample was sorted CD4+, CD8+, or CD8+CD57+ T cells (not recorded which) from PBMCs. This sequence joins TRBV20-1 and TRBJ1-2, with 7 bases aligning to TRBD1. CDR3 sequence reads: CSEGQDNYGYTF. The DNA of the CDR3 is TGCAGTGAAGGACAGGATAACTACGGCTACACCTTC.